This TCR beta chain derives from a study of Graves' ophthalmopathy and Graves' hyperthyroidism. The CDR3 sequence is 9 residues long. Germline CDR1 and CDR2: SQVTM and ANQGSEA. V was pared by 3 bases and J by 10 bases, with 6 bases between. This clonotype was detected ten times or more. What it binds is not known. Patients with other autoimmune diseases, uncontrolled infections, pregnancy or lactation were excluded. The starting material, more than 8.5 ml of fresh peripheral blood, provided the PBMCs. Study-level points and caveats: Sensitivity of approximately 66% and specificity of nearly 75% were achieved by the model that predicted ophthalmopathy progression. Between ophthalmopathy and stable hyperthyroidism, a 13-signature model drew a separation with 87.88% sensitivity and around 80% specificity.

The TCR beta CDR3 regions underwent amplification from RNA transcripts. First-round RT-PCR relied on HTBI primers, and a second-round multiplex PCR came next. One entry per CDR3 protein, called by TCRdb with MiXCR from the multiplex PCR reads. The table lists some 160,000 distinct CDR3 sequences, 35% to 45% of them singletons, with less than 9.5% in the top ten. The sequencing sample was made of peripheral blood. The clonotype was recovered from a man aged 30-40 years with Graves' ophthalmopathy. This rearrangement joins TRBV29-1 to TRBJ1-1; D call uncertain. CDR3 nucleotides: TGCAGCGTTGAGTTCTTAGCTTTCTTT. It translates to CSVEFLAFF.